This T cell receptor beta chain emerged from a study of patients and donors after allogeneic stem cell transplantation. TCRdb fed the RT-PCR reads into MiXCR, producing one record per CDR3 protein. Found here are about a million distinct CDR3 sequences, under 20% of them singletons; the top ten hold roughly 6.4%. This clonotype was picked up a small number of times. V lost 2 bases and J lost 0, with 11 bases in between. Germline loops: CDR1 SGHRS, CDR2 YFSETQ. CDR3 length: 16 amino acids. Sequencing input: blood, either unsorted or a sorted T cell fraction (not recorded which). The rearrangement joins TRBV5-1 to TRBJ2-2; a possible D gene is TRBD2 (5 bases). The receptor comes from a human donor who was either an allogeneic HSCT recipient or a stem cell or donor lymphocyte infusion donor (not recorded which). It is not recorded whose cells these are; they may come from a transplant donor. CDR3 sequence: CASSLTVSANTGELFF. The CDR3 DNA follows: TGCGCCAGCAGCTTAACTGTTAGCGCGAACACCGGGGAGCTGTTTTTT.